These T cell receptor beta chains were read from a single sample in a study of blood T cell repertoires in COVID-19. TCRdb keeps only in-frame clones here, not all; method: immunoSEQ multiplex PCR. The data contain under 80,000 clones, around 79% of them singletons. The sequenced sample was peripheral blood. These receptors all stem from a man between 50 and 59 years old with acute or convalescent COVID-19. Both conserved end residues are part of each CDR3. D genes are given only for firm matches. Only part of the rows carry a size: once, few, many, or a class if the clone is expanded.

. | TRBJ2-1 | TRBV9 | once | CASSVEHSSYNEQFF | TGTGCCAGCAGCGTCGAGCATAGCTCCTACAATGAGCAGTTCTTC
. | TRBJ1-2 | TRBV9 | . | CASSVGTMNNYGYTF | TGTGCCAGCAGCGTTGGGACAATGAATAACTATGGCTACACCTTC
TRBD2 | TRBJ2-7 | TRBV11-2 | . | CASSPGLAGAYEQYF | TGTGCCAGCAGCCCCGGACTAGCGGGAGCCTACGAGCAGTACTTC
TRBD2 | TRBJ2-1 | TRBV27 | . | CASRWTSGSNEQFF | TGTGCCAGCAGGTGGACTAGCGGGAGCAATGAGCAGTTCTTC
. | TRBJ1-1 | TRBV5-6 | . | CASRREWGGRAFF | TGTGCCAGCAGAAGAGAGTGGGGGGGCAGAGCTTTCTTT
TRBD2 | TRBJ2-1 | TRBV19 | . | CASRTSGRYNEQFF | TGTGCCAGTAGGACTAGCGGGAGGTACAATGAGCAGTTCTTC
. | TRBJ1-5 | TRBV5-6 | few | CASSRGQISNQPQHF | TGTGCCAGCAGCCGAGGACAGATTAGCAATCAGCCCCAGCATTTT
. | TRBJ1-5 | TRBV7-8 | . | CASSLVGRYSNQPQHF | TGTGCCAGCAGCTTAGTGGGCCGTTATAGCAATCAGCCCCAGCATTTT
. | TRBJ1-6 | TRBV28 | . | CASSVVLAYSGQPNSPLHF | TGTGCCAGCAGCGTAGTTCTGGCGTATAGTGGACAGCCAAATTCACCCCTCCACTTT
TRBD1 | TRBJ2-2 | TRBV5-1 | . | CASSPRDRGFPGELFF | TGCGCCAGCAGCCCCCGGGACAGGGGGTTCCCCGGGGAGCTGTTTTTT
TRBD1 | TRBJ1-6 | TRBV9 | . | CASSVEPTGANSPLHF | TGTGCCAGCAGCGTAGAACCGACAGGGGCAAATTCACCCCTCCACTTT
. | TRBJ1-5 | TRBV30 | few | CAWSPGTLRPQHF | TGTGCCTGGAGTCCGGGTACCCTAAGGCCCCAGCATTTT
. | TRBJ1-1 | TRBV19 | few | CASSIRQGSAEAFF | TGTGCCAGTAGTATAAGGCAGGGCTCTGCTGAAGCTTTCTTT
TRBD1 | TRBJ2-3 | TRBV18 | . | CASSPGTGGLTDTQYF | TGTGCCAGCTCACCGGGGACAGGGGGCTTGACAGATACGCAGTATTTT
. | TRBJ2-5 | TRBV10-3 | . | CAIRDGTPRETQYF | TGTGCCATCAGGGACGGGACTCCTCGAGAGACCCAGTACTTC
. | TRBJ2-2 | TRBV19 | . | CASSIPGYTGRENTGELFF | TGTGCCAGTAGTATCCCGGGGTACACGGGAAGAGAGAACACCGGGGAGCTGTTTTTT
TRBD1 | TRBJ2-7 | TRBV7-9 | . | CASSPTGEYEQYF | TGTGCCAGCAGCCCGACAGGGGAGTACGAGCAGTACTTC
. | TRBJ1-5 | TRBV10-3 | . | CAISEYSQPQHF | TGTGCCATCAGTGAGTACAGTCAGCCCCAGCATTTT
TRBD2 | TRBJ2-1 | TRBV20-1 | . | CSASPLAGDNEQFF | TGCAGTGCTAGTCCCCTAGCGGGAGACAATGAGCAGTTCTTC
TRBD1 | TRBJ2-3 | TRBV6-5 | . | CASSYSGQGKGDTQYF | TGTGCCAGCAGTTACTCGGGACAGGGCAAGGGAGATACGCAGTATTTT
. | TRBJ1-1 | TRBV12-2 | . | CASRLVPPLTENSEAFF | TGTGCAAGTCGCTTAGTCCCCCCATTAACAGAGAACAGTGAAGCTTTCTTT
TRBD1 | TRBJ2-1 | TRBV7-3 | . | CASSSPGTGVNEQFF | TGTGCCAGCAGCTCCCCCGGGACAGGGGTGAACGAGCAGTTCTTC
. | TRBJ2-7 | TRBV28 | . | CASSLGHRRGEQYF | TGTGCCAGCAGTTTGGGACACCGCCGGGGTGAGCAGTACTTC
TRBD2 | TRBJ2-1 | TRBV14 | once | CASSKGLAFFQFF | TGTGCCAGCAGTAAGGGACTAGCGTTTTTTCAGTTCTTC
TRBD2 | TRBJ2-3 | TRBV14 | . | CASSQLLLAGGFTDTQYF | TGTGCCAGCAGCCAACTCCTACTAGCGGGAGGCTTCACAGATACGCAGTATTTT
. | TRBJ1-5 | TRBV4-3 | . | CASSQDLGRSNQPQHF | TGCGCCAGCAGCCAAGATCTTGGCAGGAGCAATCAGCCCCAGCATTTT
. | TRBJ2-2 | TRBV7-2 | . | CASSLAQGGELFF | TGTGCCAGCAGCTTGGCACAGGGAGGGGAGCTGTTTTTT
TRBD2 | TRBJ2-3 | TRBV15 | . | CATSTSTSDHEYF | TGTGCCACCAGCACCTCGACTAGCGACCATGAGTATTTT
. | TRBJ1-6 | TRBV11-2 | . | CASSLVRGDGYNSPLHF | TGTGCCAGCAGCTTAGTTCGGGGAGACGGGTATAATTCACCCCTCCACTTT
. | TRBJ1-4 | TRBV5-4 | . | CASSLQGRNEKLFF | TGTGCCAGCAGCTTACAGGGCCGTAATGAAAAACTGTTTTTT
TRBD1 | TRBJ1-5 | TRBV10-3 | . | CAISAGDRANQPQHF | TGTGCCATCAGCGCCGGGGACAGGGCAAATCAGCCCCAGCATTTT
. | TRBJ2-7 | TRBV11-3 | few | CASSQTGYEQYF | TGTGCCAGCAGCCAGACAGGCTACGAGCAGTACTTC
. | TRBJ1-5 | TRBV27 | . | CASSLLGQPQHF | TGTGCCAGCAGTTTATTGGGCCAGCCCCAGCATTTT
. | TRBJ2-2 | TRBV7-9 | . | CASSPLRGKSHTGELFF | TGTGCCAGCAGCCCCCTCAGGGGAAAGTCCCACACCGGGGAGCTGTTTTTT
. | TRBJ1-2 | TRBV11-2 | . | CASSFTENYGYTF | TGTGCCAGCAGCTTTACAGAGAACTATGGCTACACCTTC
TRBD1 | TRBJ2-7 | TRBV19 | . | CASSKDRATYEQYF | TGTGCCAGTAGTAAGGACAGGGCTACCTACGAGCAGTACTTC
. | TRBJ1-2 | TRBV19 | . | CASSTGGGVGGYTF | TGTGCCAGTAGTACCGGGGGTGGGGTCGGAGGCTACACCTTC
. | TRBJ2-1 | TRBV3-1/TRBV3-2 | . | CASSRGALTYNEQFF | TGTGCCAGCAGCCGTGGGGCCCTAACCTACAATGAGCAGTTCTTC
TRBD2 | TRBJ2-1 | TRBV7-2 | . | CASSSPGTTSYNEQFF | TGTGCCAGCAGCTCCCCGGGGACTACCTCCTACAATGAGCAGTTCTTC